The 15 T cell receptor beta chains below were found in one sample sequenced in a study of regulatory T cells in long-lasting Graves disease. Arm-PCR with iRepertoire HTBI primers amplified the CDR3 regions for these TCR beta libraries. TCRdb ran MiXCR on the multiplex PCR reads and lists one entry per CDR3 protein. This sample has 500,000 to 700,000 distinct CDR3 sequences; roughly 30% occur once, and the top ten carry under 55%. Time point reported: persistent/refractory GD, antithyroid drugs over 5 years with positive TRAb. Extracted RNA from PBMCs served as the source of the TCR library. This sample comprised peripheral blood mononuclear cells (PBMCs), obtained when the disease was refractory, from a patient treated with antithyroid drugs. These receptor sequences come from a female donor with Graves disease.

The gene calls are TRBV5-1 and TRBJ1-1; D remains ambiguous. Germline V gene sequence: CDR1 SGHRS, CDR2 YFSETQ. The ends were cut back, 5 bases at V and 1 base at J, with 9 bases in the middle. The CDR3 spans 13 residues. The CDR3 DNA sequence: TGCGCCAGCAGAGGAAGCGGGAACACTGAAGCTTTCTTT. It codes for CASRGSGNTEAFF.

This clonotype was seen more than once but under ten times. This chain joins TRBV2 and TRBJ1-1; 7 bases match TRBD1. There are 14 residues in the CDR3. V shed 5 bases, J shed 6 bases, and the junction held 9 bases outside the gene matches. Germline V gene lookup returns CDR1 SNHLY and CDR2 FYNNEI. This CDR3 reads CASSPTTGYPEAFF. The CDR3 DNA reads TGTGCCAGCAGTCCCACGACAGGGTATCCTGAAGCTTTCTTT.

This clonotype has a count of ten or more. V is TRBV2 and J is TRBJ1-6; 8 nucleotides match TRBD1. V was pared by 4 bases and J by 8 bases, with 7 bases of the junction left unmatched. CDR1 SNHLY and CDR2 FYNNEI come from the germline V gene. This CDR3 has 15 amino acids. CDR3 sequence reads: CASSARDRKDSPLHF. CDR3 sequence (DNA): TGTGCCAGCAGTGCCCGGGACAGGAAAGATTCACCCCTCCACTTT.

This chain joins TRBV28 and TRBJ2-2; D not resolved. This CDR3 comprises 14 residues. Germline V gives CDR1 MDHEN, CDR2 SYDVKM. Trimming took 5 bases from V and 3 from J, leaving 10 bases between them. The CDR3 spells CASSLQAYTGELFF. CDR3 bases: TGTGCCAGCAGTCTCCAGGCGTACACCGGGGAGCTGTTTTTT.

The V and J genes are TRBV11-2 and TRBJ1-2; D is unresolved. This CDR3 is 15 amino acids long. Germline assignment: CDR1 SGHAT and CDR2 FQNNGV. Between the trimmed V and J ends, which lost 8 bases and 4 bases, there was a span of 20 bases. The CDR3: CASSQERLLTYGYTF. CDR3 bases: TGTGCCAGCTCCCAGGAGCGGCTCCTCACCTATGGCTACACCTTC.

This clonotype was seen a few times. As DNA, the CDR3 is TGCGCCAGCAGCTTGCTGCATCCTGGGGATGAAGCTTTCTTT. Encoded protein: CASSLLHPGDEAFF. J is TRBJ1-1 and V is TRBV5-1; D not resolved. This CDR3 has 14 residues. The V and J ends lost 1 base and 7 bases respectively, with 14 bases between them. Germline V gives CDR1 SGHRS, CDR2 YFSETQ.

This clonotype was seen only a few times. This sequence joins TRBV6-1 and TRBJ1-1; D might be TRBD1 (5 bases). Germline assignment: CDR1 MNHNS and CDR2 SASEGT. The ends were cut back, 6 bases at V and 0 bases at J, with 11 bases in the middle. CDR3 size: 14 residues. The CDR3 loop reads CASRRGSMNTEAFF. The CDR3 nucleotides are TGTGCCAGCAGAAGGGGCTCCATGAACACTGAAGCTTTCTTT.

In this sample, this clonotype turned up once. One end of the junction is discordant with germline, which a read error may explain. This rearrangement joins TRBV28 to TRBJ2-7, with a tentative D call TRBD1 (6 bases). This CDR3 has 13 amino acids. Looked up from germline, CDR1 is MDHEN and CDR2 is SYDVKM. CDR3 coding DNA: TGTGCCAGCAGCCCCACAGGGAGCTACGAGCGGTACTTC. Translation: CASSPTGSYERYF.

This clonotype was seen repeatedly, ten times or more. The chain is built from TRBV6-5 and TRBJ2-2; TRBD2 agrees at 8 bases. The CDR3 contains 20 residues. With 0 bases clipped from V and 7 bases from J, the junction kept 19 bases outside the gene matches. Looked up from germline, CDR1 is MNHEY and CDR2 is SVGAGI. CDR3 sequence reads: CASSYSLFRASGPGGGELFF. The DNA of the CDR3 is TGTGCCAGCAGTTACTCGTTGTTTCGCGCTAGCGGGCCGGGAGGCGGGGAGCTGTTTTTT.

This clonotype appeared a few times. The CDR3 sequence is CASSLSGTGDNQPQHF. Here the CDR3 DNA reads TGTGCCAGCAGTTTATCGGGGACAGGAGACAATCAGCCCCAGCATTTT. The chain combines TRBV27 with TRBJ1-5; 8 positions match TRBD1. The CDR3 is 16 amino acids. Germline CDR1 MNHEY, CDR2 SMNVEV (reference sequence). J was trimmed by 3 bases and V by 0 bases; bases with no gene match: 4.

This clonotype has just one count. The rearrangement links TRBV4-2 to TRBJ2-7, with D possibly being TRBD2 (6 bases). The CDR3 runs 14 residues. Trimming cost V 3 bases and J 2 bases, with 11 bases left between them. Germline CDR1 and CDR2: LGHNA and YNFKEQ. The CDR3 is CASSQDGSAYEQYF. DNA for the CDR3: TGTGCCAGCAGCCAGGACGGGAGCGCCTACGAGCAGTACTTC.

The gene calls are TRBV30 and TRBJ1-2, with 8 bases fitting TRBD1. The CDR3 length is 13 residues. Germline CDR1 is GTSNPN and CDR2 is SVGIG (reference sequence). The V gene end was trimmed by 2 bases and the J gene end by 7 bases; junction bases not matched to a gene: 6. The CDR3 sequence: CAWSTGQDSGYTF. Here the CDR3 DNA reads TGTGCCTGGAGTACGGGACAGGACAGTGGCTACACCTTC.

The rearrangement joins TRBV18 to TRBJ1-1; D ambiguous. Trimming left V 4 bases short and J 3 bases short, with 12 bases between. Germline CDR1 reads KGHSH; CDR2 reads LQKENI. The CDR3 extends over 14 amino acids. CDR3 in amino acids: CASSLSTGYTEAFF. The CDR3 region has the DNA TGTGCCAGCTCACTGTCTACGGGTTACACTGAAGCTTTCTTT.

This clonotype showed up many times. The rearrangement joins TRBV28 to TRBJ2-5; unclear D gene. The germline V gene encodes CDR1 MDHEN and CDR2 SYDVKM. The CDR3 contains 17 residues. V was shortened by 1 base and J by 2 bases, with 17 bases between the two germline ends. CDR3 nucleotides: TGTGCCAGCAGTTTATTGTACGGGCGAGGCCAACAAGAGACCCAGTACTTC. Protein sequence: CASSLLYGRGQQETQYF.

The genes are TRBV20-1 and TRBJ1-3; D gene unclear. The germline gives CDR1 DFQATT, CDR2 SNEGSKA (reference sequence). This CDR3 is built from 14 residues. V lost 0 bases to trimming and J lost 2 bases, with 8 bases between them. The CDR3, as DNA: TGCAGTGCTAGAGAAGGCAGAACTGGAAACACCATATATTTT. Its translation is CSAREGRTGNTIYF.